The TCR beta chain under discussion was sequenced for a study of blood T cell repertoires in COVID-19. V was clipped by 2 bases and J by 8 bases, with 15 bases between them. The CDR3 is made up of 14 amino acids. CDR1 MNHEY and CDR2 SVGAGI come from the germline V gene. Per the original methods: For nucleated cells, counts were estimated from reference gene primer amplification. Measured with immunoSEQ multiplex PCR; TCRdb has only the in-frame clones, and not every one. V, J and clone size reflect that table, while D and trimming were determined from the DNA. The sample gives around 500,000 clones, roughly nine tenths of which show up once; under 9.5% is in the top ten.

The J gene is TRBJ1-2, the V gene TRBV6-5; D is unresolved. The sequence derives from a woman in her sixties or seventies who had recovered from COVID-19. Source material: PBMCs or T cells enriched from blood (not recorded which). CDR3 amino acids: CASSYLEGTGGYTF. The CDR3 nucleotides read TGTGCCAGCAGTTACCTCGAGGGAACGGGAGGCTACACCTTC.